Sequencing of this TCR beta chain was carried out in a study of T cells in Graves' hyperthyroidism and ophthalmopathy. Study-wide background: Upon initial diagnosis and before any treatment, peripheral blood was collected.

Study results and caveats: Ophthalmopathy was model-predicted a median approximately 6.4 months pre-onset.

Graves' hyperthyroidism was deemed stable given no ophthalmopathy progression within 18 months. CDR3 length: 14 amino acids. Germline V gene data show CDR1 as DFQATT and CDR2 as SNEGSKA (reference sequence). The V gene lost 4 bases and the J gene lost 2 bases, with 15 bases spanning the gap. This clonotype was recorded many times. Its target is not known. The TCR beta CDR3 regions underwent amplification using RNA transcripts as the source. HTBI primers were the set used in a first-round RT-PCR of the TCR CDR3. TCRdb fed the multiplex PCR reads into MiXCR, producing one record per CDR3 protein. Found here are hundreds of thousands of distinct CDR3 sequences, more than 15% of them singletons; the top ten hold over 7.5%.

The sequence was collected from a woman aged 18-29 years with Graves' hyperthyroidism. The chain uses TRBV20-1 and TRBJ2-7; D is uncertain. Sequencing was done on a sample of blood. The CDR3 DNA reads TGCAGTGCTAAGGGTAGTACTTCTACCTACGAGCAGTACTTC. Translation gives CSAKGSTSTYEQYF.